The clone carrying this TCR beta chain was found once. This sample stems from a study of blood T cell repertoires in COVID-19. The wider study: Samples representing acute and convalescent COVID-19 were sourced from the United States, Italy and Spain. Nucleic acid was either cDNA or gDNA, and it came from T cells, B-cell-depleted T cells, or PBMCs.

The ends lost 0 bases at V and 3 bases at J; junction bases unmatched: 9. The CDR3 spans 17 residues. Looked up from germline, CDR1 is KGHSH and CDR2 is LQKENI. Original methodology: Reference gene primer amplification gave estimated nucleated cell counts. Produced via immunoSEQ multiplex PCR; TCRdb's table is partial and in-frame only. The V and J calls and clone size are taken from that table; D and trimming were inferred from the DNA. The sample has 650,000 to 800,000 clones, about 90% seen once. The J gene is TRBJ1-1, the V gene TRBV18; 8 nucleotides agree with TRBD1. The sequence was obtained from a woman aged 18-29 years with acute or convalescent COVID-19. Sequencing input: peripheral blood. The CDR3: CASSPPIQGAWDTEAFF. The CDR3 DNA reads TGTGCCAGCTCACCACCAATTCAGGGGGCGTGGGACACTGAAGCTTTCTTT.